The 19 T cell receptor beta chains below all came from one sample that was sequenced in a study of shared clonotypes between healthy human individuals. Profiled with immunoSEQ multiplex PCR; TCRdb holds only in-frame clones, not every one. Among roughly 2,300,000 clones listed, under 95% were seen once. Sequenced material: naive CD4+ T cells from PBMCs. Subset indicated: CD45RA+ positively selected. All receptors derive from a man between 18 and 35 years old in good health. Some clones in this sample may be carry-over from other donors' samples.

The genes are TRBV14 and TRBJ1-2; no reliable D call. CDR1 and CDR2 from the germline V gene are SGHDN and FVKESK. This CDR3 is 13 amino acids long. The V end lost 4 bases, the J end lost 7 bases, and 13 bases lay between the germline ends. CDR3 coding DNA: TGTGCCAGCAGCCCGCCCTCTGCTCTTGGCTACACCTTC. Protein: CASSPPSALGYTF.

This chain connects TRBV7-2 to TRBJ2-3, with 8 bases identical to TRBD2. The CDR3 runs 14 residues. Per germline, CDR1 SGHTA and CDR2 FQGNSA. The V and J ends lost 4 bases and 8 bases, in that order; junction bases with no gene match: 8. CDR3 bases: TGTGCCAGCAGCTCCCTAAGCGGGAGAGGTACGCAGTATTTT. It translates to CASSSLSGRGTQYF. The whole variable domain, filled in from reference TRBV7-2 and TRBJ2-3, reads GAGVSQSPSNKVTEKGKDVELRCDPISGHTALYWYRQSLGQGLEFLIYFQGNSAPDKSGLPSDRFSAERTGGSVSTLTIQRTQQEDSAVYLCASSSLSGRGTQYFGPGTRLTVL.

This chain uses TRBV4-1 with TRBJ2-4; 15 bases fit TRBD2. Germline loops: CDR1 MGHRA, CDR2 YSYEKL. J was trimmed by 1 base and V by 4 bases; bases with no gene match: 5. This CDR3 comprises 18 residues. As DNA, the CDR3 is TGCGCCAGCAGCCCGGGACTAGCGGGAGGTAGGGCCAAAAACATTCAGTACTTC. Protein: CASSPGLAGGRAKNIQYF.

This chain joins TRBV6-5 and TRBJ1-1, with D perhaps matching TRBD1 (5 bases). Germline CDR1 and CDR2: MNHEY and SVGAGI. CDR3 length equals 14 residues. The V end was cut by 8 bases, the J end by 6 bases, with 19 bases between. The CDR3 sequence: CASGPRDPVPEAFF. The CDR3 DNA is TGTGCCAGCGGACCCCGGGACCCTGTACCTGAAGCTTTCTTT.

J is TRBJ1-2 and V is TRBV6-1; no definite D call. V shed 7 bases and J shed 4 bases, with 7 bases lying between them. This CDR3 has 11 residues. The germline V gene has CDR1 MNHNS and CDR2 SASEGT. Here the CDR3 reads CASNDIYGYTF. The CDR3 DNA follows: TGTGCCAGCAATGATATCTATGGCTACACCTTC.

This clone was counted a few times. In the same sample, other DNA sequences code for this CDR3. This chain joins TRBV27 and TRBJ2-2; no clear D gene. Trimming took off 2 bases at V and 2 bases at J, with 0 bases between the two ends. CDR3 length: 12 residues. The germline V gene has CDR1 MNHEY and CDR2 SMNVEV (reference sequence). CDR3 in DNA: TGTGCCAGCAGTTTAAACACCGGGGAGCTGTTTTTT. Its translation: CASSLNTGELFF.

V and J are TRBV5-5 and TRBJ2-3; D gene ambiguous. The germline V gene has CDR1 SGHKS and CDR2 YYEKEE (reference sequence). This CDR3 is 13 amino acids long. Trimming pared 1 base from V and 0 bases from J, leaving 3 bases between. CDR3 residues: CASSLQSTDTQYF. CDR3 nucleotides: TGTGCCAGCAGCTTGCAAAGCACAGATACGCAGTATTTT. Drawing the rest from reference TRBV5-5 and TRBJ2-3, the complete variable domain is DAGVTQSPTHLIKTRGQQVTLRCSPISGHKSVSWYQQVLGQGPQFIFQYYEKEERGRGNFPDRFSARQFPNYSSELNVNALLLGDSALYLCASSLQSTDTQYFGPGTRLTVL.

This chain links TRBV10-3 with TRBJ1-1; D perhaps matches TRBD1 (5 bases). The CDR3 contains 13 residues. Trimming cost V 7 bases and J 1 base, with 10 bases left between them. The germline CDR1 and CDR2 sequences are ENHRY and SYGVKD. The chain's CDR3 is CAIMTDKNTEAFF. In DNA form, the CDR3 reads TGTGCCATCATGACAGACAAGAACACTGAAGCTTTCTTT.

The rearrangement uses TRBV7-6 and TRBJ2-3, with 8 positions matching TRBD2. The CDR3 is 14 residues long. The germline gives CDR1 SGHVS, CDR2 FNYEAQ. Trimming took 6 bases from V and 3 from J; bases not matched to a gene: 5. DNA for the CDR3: TGTGCCAGCAGTAAACGGGAGGGTACAGATACGCAGTATTTT. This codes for CASSKREGTDTQYF.

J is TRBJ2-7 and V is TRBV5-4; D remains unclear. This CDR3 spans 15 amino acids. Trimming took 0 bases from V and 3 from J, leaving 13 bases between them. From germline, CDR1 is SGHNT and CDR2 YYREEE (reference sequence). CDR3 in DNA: TGTGCCAGCAGCTTGGTTTCTAACCTAGGCTACGAGCAGTACTTC. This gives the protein CASSLVSNLGYEQYF.

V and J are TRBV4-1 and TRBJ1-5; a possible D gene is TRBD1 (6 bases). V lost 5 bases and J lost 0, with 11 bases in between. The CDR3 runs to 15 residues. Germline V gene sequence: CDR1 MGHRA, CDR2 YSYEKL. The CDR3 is CASSSYRVSNQPQHF. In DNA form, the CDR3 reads TGCGCCAGCAGCTCCTACAGGGTTAGCAATCAGCCCCAGCATTTT.

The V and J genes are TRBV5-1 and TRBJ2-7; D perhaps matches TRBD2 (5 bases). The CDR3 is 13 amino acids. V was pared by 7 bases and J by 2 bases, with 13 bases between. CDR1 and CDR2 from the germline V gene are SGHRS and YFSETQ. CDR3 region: CASGTLGTYEQYF. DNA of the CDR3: TGCGCCAGCGGTACACTCGGGACCTACGAGCAGTACTTC.

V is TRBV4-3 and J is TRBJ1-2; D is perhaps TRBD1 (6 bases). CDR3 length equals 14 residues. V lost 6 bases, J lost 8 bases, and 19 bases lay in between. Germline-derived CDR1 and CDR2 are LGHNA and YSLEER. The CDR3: CASRQGQSTGGYTF. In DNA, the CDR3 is TGCGCCAGCAGGCAGGGACAATCTACGGGCGGCTACACCTTC.

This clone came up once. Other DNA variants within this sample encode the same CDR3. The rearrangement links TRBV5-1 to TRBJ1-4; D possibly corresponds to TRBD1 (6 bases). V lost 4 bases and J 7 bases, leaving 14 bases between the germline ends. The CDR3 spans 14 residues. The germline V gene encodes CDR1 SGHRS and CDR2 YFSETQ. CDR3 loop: CASSPGGGGEKLFF. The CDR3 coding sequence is TGCGCCAGCAGCCCGGGGGGCGGAGGTGAAAAACTGTTTTTT.

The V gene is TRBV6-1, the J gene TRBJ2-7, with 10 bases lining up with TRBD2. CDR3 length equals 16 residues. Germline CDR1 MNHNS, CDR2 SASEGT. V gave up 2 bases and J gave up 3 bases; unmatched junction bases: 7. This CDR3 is CASSERTSGILYEQYF. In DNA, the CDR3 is TGTGCCAGCAGTGAAAGAACTAGCGGGATTCTCTACGAGCAGTACTTC.

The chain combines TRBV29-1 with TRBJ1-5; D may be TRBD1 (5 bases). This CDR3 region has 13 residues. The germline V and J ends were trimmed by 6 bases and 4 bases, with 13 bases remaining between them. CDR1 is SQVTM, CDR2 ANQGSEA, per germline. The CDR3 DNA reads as TGCAGCGTCGCCGGGACCCATAATCAGCCCCAGCATTTT. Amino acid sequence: CSVAGTHNQPQHF.

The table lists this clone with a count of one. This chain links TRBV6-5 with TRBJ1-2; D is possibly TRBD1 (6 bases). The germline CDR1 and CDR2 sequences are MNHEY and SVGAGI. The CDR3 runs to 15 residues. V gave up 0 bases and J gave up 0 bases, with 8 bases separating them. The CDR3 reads CASSYSRGTNYGYTF. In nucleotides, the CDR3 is TGTGCCAGCAGTTACTCGAGGGGGACTAACTATGGCTACACCTTC.

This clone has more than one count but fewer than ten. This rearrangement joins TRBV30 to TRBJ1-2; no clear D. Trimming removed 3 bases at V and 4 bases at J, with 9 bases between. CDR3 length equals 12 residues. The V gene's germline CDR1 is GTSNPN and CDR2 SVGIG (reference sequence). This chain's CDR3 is CAWSGEIYGYTF. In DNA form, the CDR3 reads TGTGCCTGGAGCGGGGAGATCTATGGCTACACCTTC.

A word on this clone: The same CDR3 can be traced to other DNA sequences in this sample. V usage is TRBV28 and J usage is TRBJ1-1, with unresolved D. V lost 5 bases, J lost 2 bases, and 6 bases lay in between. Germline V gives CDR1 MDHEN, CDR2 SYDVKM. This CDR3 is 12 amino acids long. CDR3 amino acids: CASSPENTEAFF. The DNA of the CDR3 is TGTGCCAGCAGTCCGGAAAACACTGAAGCTTTCTTT.